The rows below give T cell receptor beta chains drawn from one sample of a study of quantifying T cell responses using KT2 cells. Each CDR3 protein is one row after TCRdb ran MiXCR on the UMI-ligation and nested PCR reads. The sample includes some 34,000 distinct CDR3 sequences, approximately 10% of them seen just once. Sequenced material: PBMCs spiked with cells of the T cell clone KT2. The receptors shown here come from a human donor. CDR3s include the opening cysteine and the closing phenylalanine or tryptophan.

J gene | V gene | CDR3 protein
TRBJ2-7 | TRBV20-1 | CSARDGHEQYF
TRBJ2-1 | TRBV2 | CASRAGLAYNEQFF
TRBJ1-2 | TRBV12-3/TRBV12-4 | CASTYSGTGNYGYTF
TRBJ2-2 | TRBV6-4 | CASSSGNTGELFF
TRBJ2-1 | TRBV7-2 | CASSPAAGAALHYNEQFF
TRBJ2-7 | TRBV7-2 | CASSLSPRLNEQYF
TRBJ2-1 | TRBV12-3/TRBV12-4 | CASTPGTSGSHNEQFF
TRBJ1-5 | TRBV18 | CASSPDRADQPQHF
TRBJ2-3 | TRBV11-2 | CASSLEERGRTDTQYF
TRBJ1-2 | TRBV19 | CASSYHGTGDGYTF
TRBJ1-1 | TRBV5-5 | CASSEDRGYTEAFF
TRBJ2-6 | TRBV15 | CATSNTRQAISGANVLTF
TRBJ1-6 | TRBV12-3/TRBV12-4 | CASSKTGANSPLHF
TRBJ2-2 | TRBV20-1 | CSAHRGFSPNTGELFF
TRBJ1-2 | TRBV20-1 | CSARGKGSRGYTF
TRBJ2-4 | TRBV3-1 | CASSQNLGIQYF
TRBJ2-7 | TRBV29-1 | CSTSGTSYEQYF
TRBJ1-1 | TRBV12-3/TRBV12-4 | CASIGPRRTEAFF
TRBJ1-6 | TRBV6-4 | CASRDGSSYNSPLHF
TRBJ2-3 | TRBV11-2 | CASSMTPLGDTQYF
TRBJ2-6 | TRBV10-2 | CASRGQADSGANVLTF
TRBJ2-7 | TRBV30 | CAWNPIRGGEQYF
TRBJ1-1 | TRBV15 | CATSRGYTEAFF
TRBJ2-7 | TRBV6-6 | CASSYAPGLAELNEQYF
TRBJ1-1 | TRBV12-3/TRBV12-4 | CASSPFPGEAFF
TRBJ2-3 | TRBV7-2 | CASSGTVAADTQYF
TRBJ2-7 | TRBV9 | CASSSRTGGYEQYF
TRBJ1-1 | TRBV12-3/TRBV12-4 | CASSLGQGNTEAFF
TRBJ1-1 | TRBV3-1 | CASSQGWGEDTEAFF
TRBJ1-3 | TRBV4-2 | CASSQDGQDGNTIYF
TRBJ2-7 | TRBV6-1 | CASIWDSIGEQYF
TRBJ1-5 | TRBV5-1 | CASSLAPHQPQHF
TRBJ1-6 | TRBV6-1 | CASSEDGQRDSPLHF
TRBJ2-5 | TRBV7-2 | CASSPKWTGATQYF
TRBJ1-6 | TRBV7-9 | CASSGGQASSYNSPLHF
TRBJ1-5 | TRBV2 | CASSGQGSSNQPQHF
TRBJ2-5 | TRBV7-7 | CASSLVGTRLETQYF
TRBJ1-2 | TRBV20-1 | CSARDWTTGGYLDGYTF
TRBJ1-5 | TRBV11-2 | CASSPGPYQPQHF
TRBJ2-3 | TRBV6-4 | CASSDSGTSGTDTQYF
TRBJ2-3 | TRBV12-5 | CASGLVLRGGALSTDTQYF
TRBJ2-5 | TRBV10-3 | CAISESNVQQETQYF
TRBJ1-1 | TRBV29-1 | CSVDTTGTTEAFF
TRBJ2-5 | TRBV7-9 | CASSLGSYQETQYF
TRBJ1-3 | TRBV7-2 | CASSSWTGGGNTIYF
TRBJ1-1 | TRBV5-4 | CASSPSNRNTEAFF
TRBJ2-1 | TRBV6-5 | CATHSKGGGVNEQFF
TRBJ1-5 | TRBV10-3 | CAISDQGQSNQPQHF
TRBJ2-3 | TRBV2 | CAAVGLSTDTQYF
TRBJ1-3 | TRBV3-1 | CASSQGSTPWSRNTIYF
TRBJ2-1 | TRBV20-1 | CSARSYNEQFF
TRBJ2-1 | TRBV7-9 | CASSLVRMSYNEQFF
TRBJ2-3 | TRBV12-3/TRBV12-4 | CASSWGGMGTQYF
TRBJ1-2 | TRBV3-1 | CASSQSRAFDYGYTF
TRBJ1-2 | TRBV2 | CASADVQPNYGYTF